This T cell receptor (beta chain) was recovered during a study of blood T cell repertoires in COVID-19. Germline V gene sequence: CDR1 MGHRA, CDR2 YSYEKL. The J segment lost 4 bases and the V segment lost 3 bases, leaving 7 bases of the junction unmatched. This CDR3 has 15 residues. The assay was immunoSEQ multiplex PCR, and TCRdb's table has in-frame clones only and misses some. Of approximately 260,000 clones listed, roughly 80% are singletons. V gene TRBV4-1 combines with J gene TRBJ2-5, with TRBD1 matching over 8 bases. Sequenced: peripheral blood. This receptor was taken from a woman aged 60-75 years with active or convalescent COVID-19. The CDR3 DNA is TGCGCCAGCAGCCAGGAGGACAGGGTACGAGAGACCCAGTACTTC. Its translation is CASSQEDRVRETQYF.